The source of this TCR beta chain is a study of regulatory T cells in long-lasting Graves disease. Study-wide findings and caveats: Newly diagnosed patients had higher TCR diversity than persistent Graves' patients did.

There are many counts of this clonotype. No antigen is known for it. Construction of TCR beta libraries relied on iRepertoire HTBI primers and on Arm-PCR targeting CDR3 regions. MiXCR was run by TCRdb on the multiplex PCR reads, yielding one entry per CDR3 protein. The repertoire consists of about 470,000 distinct CDR3 sequences, with roughly 20% occurring once and the leading ten covering 7.8%. The time point was: persistent/refractory GD, antithyroid drugs over 5 years with positive TRAb. Following extraction of RNA from PBMCs, that RNA was used to make the TCR library. V lost 3 bases to trimming and J lost 3 bases; unmatched junction nucleotides: 6. The CDR3 is made up of 16 amino acids. Germline V gene data show CDR1 as MDHEN and CDR2 as SYDVKM.

The V gene is TRBV28, the J gene TRBJ2-7, with TRBD2 identical over 12 bases. The starting material was peripheral blood mononuclear cells (PBMCs), obtained when the disease was refractory, from a patient treated with antithyroid drugs. The origin of this receptor is a female donor with Graves disease. The CDR3 DNA reads as TGTGCCAGCAGTTTCTCATGGACTAGCGGGAACTACGAGCAGTACTTC. This codes for CASSFSWTSGNYEQYF.